These T cell receptor beta chains were read from a single sample in a study of T-cell reconstitution after alpha-beta-depleted transplantation in children. Each CDR3 protein gets one entry after TCRdb re-called the PCR reads with MiXCR. Here the sample spans approximately 98,000 distinct CDR3 sequences, roughly 6.1% being singletons. The sequencing used PBMCs, mostly from graft donor cells, collected 360 days after TCRalphabeta/CD19-depleted stem cell transplant. These receptors were taken from a male patient aged 2-9 years who had a stem cell transplant for acute lymphoblastic leukemia, so the T cells may come from the graft donor. CDR3s include the opening cysteine and the closing phenylalanine or tryptophan. The D gene is left open where the match is weak. Only part of the rows carry a size: once, few, many, or a class if the clone is expanded.

abundance	j_gene	v_gene	d_gene	CDR3aa	CDR3nt
many	TRBJ2-1	TRBV20-1	.	CLPGQGSYNEQFF	TGCCTACCTGGGCAGGGTTCCTACAATGAGCAGTTCTTC
many	TRBJ1-2	TRBV5-1	.	CASSLADPRGYTF	TGCGCCAGCAGCTTAGCAGACCCGAGGGGCTACACCTTC
few	TRBJ2-3	TRBV20-1	.	CSARESDTQYF	TGCAGTGCTAGAGAGAGTGATACGCAGTATTTT
.	TRBJ1-6	TRBV2	.	CTFCRQYNSPLHF	TGTACCTTCTGCCGCCAGTATAATTCACCCCTCCACTTT
few	TRBJ2-7	TRBV27	.	CASSLFLYEQYF	TGTGCCAGCAGTTTATTTCTCTACGAGCAGTACTTC
.	TRBJ2-5	TRBV12-3/TRBV12-4	TRBD1	CASSLGTGQETQYF	TGTGCCAGCAGTTTAGGGACAGGACAAGAGACCCAGTACTTC
.	TRBJ2-4	TRBV9	TRBD2	CASSYGLAGDIQYF	TGTGCCAGCAGCTACGGACTAGCGGGGGACATTCAGTACTTC
few	TRBJ1-2	TRBV13	TRBD1	CASSLQGVNYGYTF	TGTGCCAGCAGCTTACAGGGGGTTAACTATGGCTACACCTTC
few	TRBJ1-1	TRBV20-1	.	CSPPEAFF	TGCAGTCCTCCTGAAGCTTTCTTT
.	TRBJ2-6	TRBV12-3/TRBV12-4	.	CALSLARGAVSSGANVLTF	TGTGCCCTCAGTTTAGCGAGGGGGGCGGTAAGCTCTGGGGCCAACGTCCTGACTTTC